The T cell receptor (beta chain) described here comes from a study of blood T cell repertoires in COVID-19. The repertoire was sequenced with immunoSEQ multiplex PCR; TCRdb's copy has only in-frame clones and lacks some. The repertoire holds approximately 290,000 clones, with approximately 85% as singletons. Germline V gives CDR1 MNHEY, CDR2 SMNVEV (reference sequence). CDR3 length equals 13 residues. Trimming pared 3 bases from V and 0 bases from J, leaving 5 bases between. Sequenced input: PBMCs or T cells enriched from blood (not recorded which). The receptor was isolated from a woman between 25 and 40 years old who had recovered from COVID-19. This chain joins TRBV27 and TRBJ1-2; D is unresolved. As DNA, the CDR3 is TGTGCCAGCAGTTTCAGGCCTAACTATGGCTACACCTTC. Its protein product is CASSFRPNYGYTF.